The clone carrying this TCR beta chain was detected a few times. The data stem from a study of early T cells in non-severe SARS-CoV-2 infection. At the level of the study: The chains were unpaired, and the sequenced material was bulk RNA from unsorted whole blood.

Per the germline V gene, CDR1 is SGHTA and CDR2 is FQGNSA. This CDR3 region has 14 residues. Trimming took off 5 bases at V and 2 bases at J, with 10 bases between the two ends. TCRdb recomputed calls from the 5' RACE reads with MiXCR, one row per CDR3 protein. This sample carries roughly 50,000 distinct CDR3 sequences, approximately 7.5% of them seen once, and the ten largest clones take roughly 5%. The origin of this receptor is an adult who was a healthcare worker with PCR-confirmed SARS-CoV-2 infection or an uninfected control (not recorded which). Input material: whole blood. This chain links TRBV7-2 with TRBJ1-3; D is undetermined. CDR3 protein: CASSPPGTGNTIYF. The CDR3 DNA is TGTGCCAGCAGCCCCCCCGGTACTGGAAACACCATATATTTT.